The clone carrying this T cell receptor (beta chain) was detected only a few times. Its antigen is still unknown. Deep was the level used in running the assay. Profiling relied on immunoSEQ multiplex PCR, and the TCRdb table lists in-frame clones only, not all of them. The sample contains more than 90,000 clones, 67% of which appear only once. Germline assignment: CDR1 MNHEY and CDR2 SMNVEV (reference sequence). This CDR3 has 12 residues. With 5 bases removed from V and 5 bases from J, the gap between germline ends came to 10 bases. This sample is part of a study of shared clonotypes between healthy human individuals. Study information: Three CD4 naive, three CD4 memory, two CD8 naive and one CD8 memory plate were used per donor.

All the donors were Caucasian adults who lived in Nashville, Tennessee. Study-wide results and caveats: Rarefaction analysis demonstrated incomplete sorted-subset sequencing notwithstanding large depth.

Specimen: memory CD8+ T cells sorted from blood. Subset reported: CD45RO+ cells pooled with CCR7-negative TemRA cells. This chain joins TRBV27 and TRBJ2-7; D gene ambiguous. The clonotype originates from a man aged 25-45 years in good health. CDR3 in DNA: TGTGCCAGCAGTATGCTTGGAGACGAGCAGTACTTC. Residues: CASSMLGDEQYF.